This T cell receptor (beta chain) emerged from a study of T cell repertoires in cytomegalovirus infection. Study background: From public TCR beta signatures came an indication of both CMV infection and matching HLA type.

Each CDR3 protein gets one entry after TCRdb re-called the reads with MiXCR. The top ten clones hold approximately 19% of a sample with 150,000 to 200,000 distinct CDR3 sequences, 17% of them seen once. General study results and limits: HLA-C-restricted, CMV-specific TCR beta clonotypes were dominant ex vivo.

This CDR3 has 17 residues. Germline CDR1 reads MDHEN; CDR2 reads SYDVKM. J lost 0 bases, V lost 1 base, and 6 bases had no gene match. This clonotype was counted only a few times. The antigen remains unidentified. The sequencing sample was made of CD8+ T cells from PBMCs. The chain recombines TRBV28 with TRBJ2-1; 7 bases agree with TRBD1. The origin of this receptor is a human donor in good health (CMV status not recorded). Some clones in this sample may be carry-over from other donors' samples. The CDR3 spells CASSLSLQGSSYNEQFF. Written as DNA, the CDR3 is TGTGCCAGCAGTTTATCTCTACAGGGGTCCTCCTACAATGAGCAGTTCTTC.